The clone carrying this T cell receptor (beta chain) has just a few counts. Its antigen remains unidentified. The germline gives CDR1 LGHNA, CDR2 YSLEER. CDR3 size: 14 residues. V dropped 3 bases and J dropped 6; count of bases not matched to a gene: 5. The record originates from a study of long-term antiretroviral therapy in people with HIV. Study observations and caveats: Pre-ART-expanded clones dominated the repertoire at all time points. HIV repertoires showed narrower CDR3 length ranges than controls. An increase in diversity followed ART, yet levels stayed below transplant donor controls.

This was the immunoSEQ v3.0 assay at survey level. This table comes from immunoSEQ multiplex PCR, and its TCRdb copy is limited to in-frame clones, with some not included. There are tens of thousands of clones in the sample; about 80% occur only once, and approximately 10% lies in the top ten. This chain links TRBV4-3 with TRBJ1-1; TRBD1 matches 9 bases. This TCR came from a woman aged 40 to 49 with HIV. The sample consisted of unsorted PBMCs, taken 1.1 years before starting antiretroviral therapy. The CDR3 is CASSQGQGRAEAFF. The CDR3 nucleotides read TGCGCCAGCAGCCAGGGACAGGGTCGCGCTGAAGCTTTCTTT.